The sequence of this TCR beta chain was determined in a study of CD8 T cells in Susac syndrome. Negative isolation yielded CD8+ and CD4+ T cells; FACS enriched TEMRA cells. Trimming took off 7 bases at V and 0 bases at J, with 10 bases between the two ends. Germline lookup yields CDR1 SGDLS and CDR2 YYNGEE. This CDR3 has 13 amino acids. RNA, at roughly 0.5 to 1 ug, was reverse transcribed with random hexamers. TCRdb passed the immunoSEQ multiplex PCR reads through MiXCR, listing each CDR3 protein once. This sample has roughly 150,000 distinct CDR3 sequences, with approximately 93% found just once. The specimen was CD8+ T cells from PBMCs. The chain joins TRBV9 to TRBJ1-1; no definite D call. This clonotype was sampled from a human donor with multiple sclerosis. The DNA for the CDR3 is TGTGCCAGCGCCCAGGAAATGAACACTGAAGCTTTCTTT. Translated, it gives CASAQEMNTEAFF.